This entry is about one TCR beta chain. The antigen is unknown. The CDR3 runs to 16 residues. The V segment lost 2 bases and the J segment 7 bases; nucleotides outside the gene matches: 12. From germline, CDR1 is MNHEY and CDR2 SMNVEV (reference sequence). Some clones are missing from TCRdb's copy, which holds only in-frame ones; the method was immunoSEQ multiplex PCR. The sample includes some 150,000 clones, roughly 94% of them seen just once. The sample is drawn from a study of T cell responses to AZD1222 COVID-19 vaccine. Notes on the study in general: Baseline serostatus was positive in only a handful of AZD1222 recipients. The donor group comprised mostly white British people and more females; the analysis possibly underestimated clonal diversity.

The chain is built from TRBV27 and TRBJ2-7, with 9 bases lining up with TRBD1. The origin of this receptor is an adult in good health. The sample here was peripheral blood, taken on day 0 of MenACWY control vaccination. The CDR3 DNA follows: TGTGCCAGCAGTTTAATCGCGGGACAGGGCCCAAGAGAGCAGTACTTC. It specifies CASSLIAGQGPREQYF.